The 25 T cell receptor beta chains below come from one sample, sequenced in a study of regulatory T cells in long-lasting Graves disease. Time point defined: newly diagnosed GD, antithyroid drugs for less than 3 months. Preparation of the TCR library used RNA extracted from PBMCs. The TCR beta library used iRepertoire HTBI primers with Arm-PCR amplification of CDR3. Each CDR3 protein gets one entry after TCRdb re-called the multiplex PCR reads with MiXCR. Of under 800,000 distinct CDR3 sequences detected, roughly 15% appear once; the ten largest clones hold under 20%. This sample also appeared in a second study, on T cells in Graves' hyperthyroidism and ophthalmopathy.

The source was peripheral blood mononuclear cells (PBMCs), collected at new diagnosis, from a patient treated with antithyroid drugs. The source is a woman in her twenties or thirties with Graves disease.

There are a few counts of this clonotype. The chain couples TRBV29-1 to TRBJ1-1, with 7 bases that match TRBD1. V dropped 4 bases and J dropped 4; count of bases not matched to a gene: 12. The length of the CDR3 is 15 residues. Germline CDR1 reads SQVTM; CDR2 reads ANQGSEA. For the CDR3, the DNA is TGCAGCGTTGGGGGGGGGGGCAGGGGGACCACTGAAGCTTTCTTT. Its translation is CSVGGGGRGTTEAFF.

The gene calls are TRBV5-1 and TRBJ1-6; D is perhaps TRBD1 (6 bases). There are 14 residues in the CDR3. Trimming stripped 4 bases from V and 5 bases from J, with 10 bases between. CDR1 and CDR2 from the germline V gene are SGHRS and YFSETQ. CDR3 sequence reads: CASSPRTDNSPLHF. CDR3 DNA sequence: TGCGCCAGCAGCCCGCGGACAGATAATTCACCCCTCCACTTT.

This clonotype has just a few counts. This may stem from a read error, because a much larger clone lies one nucleotide away. V gene TRBV10-3 combines with J gene TRBJ1-1, with D perhaps TRBD1 (5 bases). Germline CDR1 ENHRY, CDR2 SYGVKD. CDR3 size: 13 residues. The CDR3 DNA reads as TGTGCCATCAGTGACAGGACAAACACTGAAGCTTCCTTT. It codes for CAISDRTNTEASF.

This sequence joins TRBV5-1 and TRBJ2-6; no clear D gene. This CDR3 is built from 18 residues. Trimming left V 0 bases short and J 0 bases short, with 13 bases between. From germline, CDR1 is SGHRS and CDR2 YFSETQ. The CDR3 sequence is CASSLASIALSGANVLTF. The CDR3 DNA follows: TGCGCCAGCAGCTTGGCGTCTATTGCCCTCTCTGGGGCCAACGTCCTGACTTTC. The full variable domain, completed using reference TRBV5-1 and TRBJ2-6, is KAGVTQTPRYLIKTRGQQVTLSCSPISGHRSVSWYQQTPGQGLQFLFEYFSETQRNKGNFPGRFSGRQFSNSRSEMNVSTLELGDSALYLCASSLASIALSGANVLTFGAGSRLTVL.

In its sample, this clonotype was seen many times. The V gene is TRBV12-3 or TRBV12-4, the J gene TRBJ1-2; no clear D. This CDR3 is built from 14 residues. V was clipped by 3 bases and J by 2 bases, with 10 bases between them. CDR3 sequence reads: CASSFGGRNYGYTF. DNA for the CDR3: TGTGCCAGCAGTTTTGGTGGCAGGAACTATGGCTACACCTTC.

This clonotype was found a few times. The chain carries TRBV3-1 and TRBJ2-3; D gene unclear. The CDR3 covers 15 residues. The germline CDR1 and CDR2 sequences are LGHDT and YNNKEL (reference sequence). Trimming shortened V by 2 bases and J by 0 bases, and 9 bases separated the two germline ends. The CDR3 DNA is TGTGCCAGCAGCCAAACCGACGGAAGCACAGATACGCAGTATTTT. This translates into CASSQTDGSTDTQYF.

The genes are TRBV9 and TRBJ2-4, with unresolved D. The CDR3 contains 16 residues. V shed 4 bases and J shed 0 bases, with 14 bases lying between them. Per the germline V gene, CDR1 is SGDLS and CDR2 is YYNGEE. CDR3 nucleotide sequence: TGTGCCAGCAGCTCGGGCGAGTACTTAGCCAAAAACATTCAGTACTTC. It is translated as CASSSGEYLAKNIQYF.

This chain connects TRBV5-1 to TRBJ1-3, with D tentatively TRBD1 (6 bases). V lost 4 bases, J lost 4 bases, and 27 bases lay in between. The CDR3 sequence is 19 residues long. Germline V gene data show CDR1 as SGHRS and CDR2 as YFSETQ. The CDR3 DNA reads TGCGCCAGCAGCAAGACTCAACACGCAGGGGATATGAGGGGAAACACCATATATTTT. Protein: CASSKTQHAGDMRGNTIYF.

The chain links TRBV5-7 to TRBJ2-1; 13 positions agree with TRBD2. TRBV5-7 falls under the ORF class, with uncertain function. Trimming took 2 bases from V and 4 from J; bases not matched to a gene: 21. The CDR3 runs to 22 residues. CDR3 residues: CASSLPWPSGLAGTGFYNEQFF. DNA for the CDR3: TGTGCCAGCAGCTTACCCTGGCCGTCGGGACTAGCGGGAACTGGGTTTTACAATGAGCAGTTCTTC.

This chain links TRBV19 with TRBJ2-1; D is perhaps TRBD2 (6 bases). The V end was cut by 5 bases, the J end by 5 bases, with 13 bases between. This CDR3 is 14 amino acids long. The germline V gene encodes CDR1 LNHDA and CDR2 SQIVND (reference sequence). CDR3 DNA sequence: TGTGCCAGTAGTGTGGCGGGACCTAACAATGAGCAGTTCTTC. As protein: CASSVAGPNNEQFF.

This clonotype was counted only a few times. V gene TRBV28 combines with J gene TRBJ2-7; perhaps D is TRBD1 or TRBD2 (5 bases each). V was trimmed by 6 bases and J by 3 bases, leaving 15 bases between them. The CDR3 is 14 residues long. CDR1 and CDR2 (germline): MDHEN, SYDVKM. The DNA of the CDR3 is TGTGCCAGCAGACCTCACGGTGGGGGCTACGAGCAGTACTTC. Encoded protein: CASRPHGGGYEQYF.

The chain has TRBV6-1 and TRBJ2-2; 8 nucleotides agree with TRBD1. Germline CDR1 and CDR2: MNHNS and SASEGT. V lost 6 bases and J lost 0; bases outside the gene matches: 6. CDR3 length: 16 amino acids. CDR3 in DNA: TGTGCCAGCAGCGCGGACAGGGCGCCGAACACCGGGGAGCTGTTTTTT. Translating gives CASSADRAPNTGELFF.

This clonotype was observed a handful of times. The V call is TRBV20-1, the J call TRBJ1-5; D might be TRBD1 (5 bases). The germline V gene has CDR1 DFQATT and CDR2 SNEGSKA (reference sequence). The CDR3 consists of 13 residues. The V end lost 3 bases, the J end lost 7 bases, and 13 bases lay between the germline ends. Here the CDR3 reads CSASGTAPQPQHF. The CDR3 coding sequence is TGCAGTGCTAGCGGGACGGCCCCCCAGCCCCAGCATTTT.

Many counts were recorded for this clonotype. The chain carries TRBV27 and TRBJ2-7; TRBD1 aligns across 10 bases. This CDR3 is 14 amino acids long. The V and J ends lost 6 bases and 3 bases, in that order; junction bases with no gene match: 5. In germline, CDR1 is MNHEY, CDR2 SMNVEV (reference sequence). The CDR3 DNA reads as TGTGCCAGCAGGCGACAGGGGGCAATCTACGAGCAGTACTTC. It encodes CASRRQGAIYEQYF.

This rearrangement joins TRBV27 to TRBJ1-1, with D unresolved. The germline V and J ends were trimmed by 3 bases and 4 bases, with 9 bases remaining between them. The CDR3 spans 13 residues. CDR1 is MNHEY, CDR2 SMNVEV, per germline (reference sequence). CDR3 in amino acids: CASSFSVGTEAFF. The CDR3, as DNA: TGTGCCAGCAGTTTCAGCGTGGGCACTGAAGCTTTCTTT.

The chain has TRBV6-1 and TRBJ1-1; 8 bases align to TRBD1. Germline V gene lookup returns CDR1 MNHNS and CDR2 SASEGT. J was trimmed by 12 bases and V by 3 bases; bases with no gene match: 9. The CDR3 is 13 residues long. This CDR3 reads CASSESGQGRSFF. CDR3 nucleotide sequence: TGTGCCAGCAGTGAGTCCGGACAGGGCAGGTCTTTCTTT.

This clonotype has a count of ten or more. This chain uses TRBV6-1 with TRBJ2-5, with 8 bases that match TRBD2. Germline lookup yields CDR1 MNHNS and CDR2 SASEGT. Trimming at V came to 5 bases and at J to 1 base, leaving 3 bases not matched to a gene. This CDR3 spans 14 amino acids. This chain's CDR3 is CASSMRGVQETQYF. CDR3 sequence (DNA): TGTGCCAGCAGTATGCGGGGGGTCCAAGAGACCCAGTACTTC.

The V call is TRBV3-1, the J call TRBJ2-1; TRBD2 matches 7 bases. V lost 4 bases to trimming and J lost 6 bases; unmatched junction nucleotides: 9. The CDR3 totals 15 residues. CDR1 LGHDT and CDR2 YNNKEL come from the germline V gene (reference sequence). The CDR3 DNA sequence: TGTGCCAGCAGCCCCAGTGAGCGGGACCCCAATGAGCAGTTCTTC. Translation gives CASSPSERDPNEQFF.

This clonotype was picked up many times. This chain joins TRBV28 and TRBJ1-1; TRBD1 might be the D (5 bases). In germline, CDR1 is MDHEN, CDR2 SYDVKM. This CDR3 is built from 15 residues. The V and J ends lost 3 bases and 7 bases respectively, with 18 bases between them. The CDR3 nucleotides read TGTGCCAGCAGTTTGGGGGACTCCCGGAGGAGTGAAGCTTTCTTT. Protein sequence: CASSLGDSRRSEAFF.

In this sample, this clonotype turned up a few times. V is TRBV4-1 and J is TRBJ1-2; tentatively, D is TRBD1 (5 bases). V was trimmed by 9 bases and J by 4 bases, leaving 15 bases between them. Germline CDR1 and CDR2: MGHRA and YSYEKL. The CDR3 extends over 13 amino acids. CDR3 sequence (DNA): TGCGCCAGTCGACCGGACACGAGCTATGGCTACACCTTC. Translation gives CASRPDTSYGYTF.

In its sample, this clonotype was seen a few times. V usage is TRBV19 and J usage is TRBJ2-5, with D perhaps given as TRBD1 or TRBD2 (5 bases each). The CDR3 is made up of 15 amino acids. V lost 4 bases and J 1 base, leaving 13 bases between the germline ends. Germline V gene data show CDR1 as LNHDA and CDR2 as SQIVND (reference sequence). The CDR3 region has the DNA TGTGCCAGTAGTAACGACCGGGACCCCCAAGAGACCCAGTACTTC. Translation: CASSNDRDPQETQYF.

This clonotype has only a few counts. J is TRBJ1-6 and V is TRBV28; 7 bases are a match to TRBD1. CDR1 is MDHEN, CDR2 SYDVKM, per germline. The CDR3 is 15 amino acids. Unmatched junction bases numbered 8, after V lost 5 bases and J lost 7 bases. For the CDR3, the DNA is TGTGCCAGCAGTAAACAGGGGTGGTGGAATTCACCCCTCCACTTT. Encoded protein: CASSKQGWWNSPLHF.

This clonotype was counted at least ten times. The genes are TRBV10-3 and TRBJ2-7; 12 nucleotides match TRBD2. With V trimmed by 5 bases and J by 7 bases, 9 bases remained unmatched. CDR1 is ENHRY, CDR2 SYGVKD, per germline. CDR3 size: 15 residues. CDR3 sequence reads: CAISIKTSGSHEQYF. The CDR3 DNA follows: TGTGCCATCAGTATTAAGACTAGCGGGAGTCATGAGCAGTACTTC.

This clonotype was found a few times. The J gene is TRBJ1-1, the V gene TRBV5-1; a weak D match, TRBD1 (6 bases). Trimming stripped 4 bases from V and 9 bases from J, with 16 bases between. CDR3 length: 13 amino acids. Germline assignment: CDR1 SGHRS and CDR2 YFSETQ. CDR3 coding DNA: TGCGCCAGCAGCCAGGACAGAATCGCTAAAGCTTTCTTT. Protein product: CASSQDRIAKAFF.

Details on this clonotype: A much larger clone differs by one base, so this may be a read error. The chain is built from TRBV2 and TRBJ2-3; D not certain. Germline CDR1 SNHLY, CDR2 FYNNEI. This CDR3 comprises 11 residues. CDR3 region: CASRGTDTRYF. The DNA for the CDR3 is TGTGCCAGCAGGGGCACAGATACGCGGTATTTT.